This T cell receptor beta chain was sequenced during a study of tumor and adjacent non-tumor tissue in lung cancer (dated by TCRdb to between 2017 and 2018). Turning to the overall study: The cohort included 12 adenocarcinoma, 2 squamous cell carcinoma and 1 small cell lung cancer patients. Ages among the roughly 15 patients ranged from roughly 31 to 76 years, there were 10 men and 5 women, and disease was at TNM stage I to III. Sequencing produced 125,075,908 productive TCRbeta reads in total, an average of approximately 4.2 million reads per sample. Using bulk TCRbeta repertoires from approximately 15 lung cancer patients, the study set lung tumor tissue side by side with matched distant non-tumor lung tissue. TCRbeta CDR3 sequencing was performed on approximately 30 paired specimens, with one tumor sample and one normal lung sample collected per patient. Results and caveats for the whole study, not just this receptor: TCR diversity was significantly higher in younger patients, and greater tumor TCR diversity was associated with shorter overall survival and shorter disease-free survival. Only approximately 14 patients were in the cohort, and the authors stated that larger samples and more detailed clinical data are needed. The top 100 clones made up a significantly larger cumulative share of the repertoire in normal lung than in tumor tissue. Because peripheral blood was not sequenced, blood TCRbeta repertoires in the lung cancer patients of the study were not examined. Neither the sequencing platform nor unique molecular identifiers are mentioned in the methods. Tumor tissue showed significantly higher TCR diversity (inverse Simpson) than normal lung tissue, at about 400 vs 150 (P = 0.0075, Mann-Whitney U test).

Comments on this clonotype: Its antigen target is currently unknown. No per-base quality is available; no much larger clone lies one base away.

Preparation of the library involved multiplex PCR. The instrument given in TCRdb is Illumina HiSeq 2500. TCRbeta libraries were built by three rounds of nested PCR using primers (Table S4), following protocols modified from ARM-PCR. PCR products of 200-500 bp were gel-excised and purified with the QIAquick gel extraction kit before sequencing. The original pipeline was this. Trimmomatic was used to clean the reads, FLASH was used to merge the reads into complete CDR3 sequences, and MiTCR was used to assign the reads to V(D)J germline segments. Clonal diversity was computed as the inverse Simpson's index with VDJtools. In-frame sequences lacking a premature stop codon were counted as productive reads. In TCRdb, the public reads were trimmed at Q25 with fastp and aligned with MiXCR, with productive beta chains retained. Rows are unified per CDR3 protein, each entry keeping the most common DNA and genes. For this entry, the V and J calls and clone size follow TCRdb and not the study's own pipeline. Within this sample are 76,000 or so distinct CDR3 sequences, with 65% to 75% of them counted one time only. Roughly 12% of the sample goes to the ten largest clones.

The CDR3 contains 18 residues, cysteine and phenylalanine counted. The retained sequence is limited to the CDR3, 54 bases, with the frame set at the first base. The germline V gene provides CDR1 MGHRA and CDR2 YSYEKL. Bulk unsorted tissue served as the source for RNA extraction, and RNA quality was assessed using a NanoDrop ND-1000 and an Agilent 2100. All donors had newly diagnosed lung cancer, had not received prior chemotherapy, and were admitted for thoracic surgery in China between August and November 2014. Patients who had received previous radiotherapy or chemotherapy, or who had another concurrent cancer, were excluded from the study. Pieces of surgical tissue measuring roughly 1-2.3 cm3 were kept in RNAlater solution and stored at -80 degrees C until use.

The chain couples TRBV4-1 to TRBJ1-1, with a tentative D gene TRBD1 over 5 matching bases. Specimen: lung tumor tissue. This sequence originates from an older woman with non-small cell lung cancer. The bases read TGCGACAGGAGCCTGAGACATAAAGACCGGGTCACGAACACTGAAGCTTTCTTT. This sequence encodes CDRSLRHKDRVTNTEAFF.